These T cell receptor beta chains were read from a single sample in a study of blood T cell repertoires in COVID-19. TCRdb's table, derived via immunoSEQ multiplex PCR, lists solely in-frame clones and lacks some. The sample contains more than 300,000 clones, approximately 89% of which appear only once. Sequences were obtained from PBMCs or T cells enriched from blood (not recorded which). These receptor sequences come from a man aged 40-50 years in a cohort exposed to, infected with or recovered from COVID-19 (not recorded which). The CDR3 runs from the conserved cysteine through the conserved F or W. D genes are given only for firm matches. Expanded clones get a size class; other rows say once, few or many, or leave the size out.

cdr3_aa: CASSRPGESVANYGYTF
cdr3_nt: TGTGCCAGCAGTCGTCCGGGAGAGAGTGTGGCTAACTATGGCTACACCTTC
v_call: TRBV28
d_call: -
clone_size: -
j_call: TRBJ1-2
cdr3_length: 17

cdr3_aa: CASSLSGTWNTEAFF
cdr3_nt: TGTGCCAGCAGTTTATCCGGGACATGGAACACTGAAGCTTTCTTT
v_call: TRBV28
d_call: -
clone_size: -
j_call: TRBJ1-1
cdr3_length: 15

cdr3_aa: CASSGTNTNTGELFF
cdr3_nt: TGCGCCAGCAGTGGGACTAACACGAACACCGGGGAGCTGTTTTTT
v_call: TRBV5-1
d_call: TRBD2
clone_size: -
j_call: TRBJ2-2
cdr3_length: 15

cdr3_aa: CASSLGDRGIGETQYF
cdr3_nt: TGTGCCAGCAGCTTAGGAGACAGGGGAATTGGGGAGACCCAGTACTTC
v_call: TRBV7-9
d_call: TRBD1
clone_size: -
j_call: TRBJ2-5
cdr3_length: 16

cdr3_aa: CASSYAKTQPVPIGYTF
cdr3_nt: TGTGCCAGCAGTTACGCAAAGACACAACCCGTTCCTATCGGCTACACCTTC
v_call: TRBV6-2/TRBV6-3
d_call: -
clone_size: -
j_call: TRBJ1-2
cdr3_length: 17

cdr3_aa: CAISDGTGNQPQHF
cdr3_nt: TGTGCCATCAGTGATGGGACAGGGAATCAGCCCCAGCATTTT
v_call: TRBV10-3
d_call: TRBD1
clone_size: -
j_call: TRBJ1-5
cdr3_length: 14

cdr3_aa: CSVARGDPGNTIYF
cdr3_nt: TGCAGCGTTGCCAGGGGGGATCCTGGAAACACCATATATTTT
v_call: TRBV29-1
d_call: TRBD1
clone_size: -
j_call: TRBJ1-3
cdr3_length: 14

cdr3_aa: CASRETMNTEAFF
cdr3_nt: TGCGCCAGCAGGGAAACTATGAACACTGAAGCTTTCTTT
v_call: TRBV10-1
d_call: -
clone_size: -
j_call: TRBJ1-1
cdr3_length: 13

cdr3_aa: CASSPLPTENTEAFF
cdr3_nt: TGTGCCAGCTCACCGTTACCGACAGAGAACACTGAAGCTTTCTTT
v_call: TRBV18
d_call: -
clone_size: -
j_call: TRBJ1-1
cdr3_length: 15

cdr3_aa: CAWSVQGIQPQHF
cdr3_nt: TGTGCCTGGAGTGTACAGGGGATCCAGCCCCAGCATTTT
v_call: TRBV30
d_call: TRBD1
clone_size: once
j_call: TRBJ1-5
cdr3_length: 13

cdr3_aa: CASSSQQETYGYTF
cdr3_nt: TGTGCCAGCAGCTCCCAACAGGAAACCTATGGCTACACCTTC
v_call: TRBV6-5
d_call: -
clone_size: -
j_call: TRBJ1-2
cdr3_length: 14

cdr3_aa: CASTSTGRRGSNTEAFF
cdr3_nt: TGTGCCAGCACCTCGACAGGGAGGAGGGGGTCGAACACTGAAGCTTTCTTT
v_call: TRBV27
d_call: TRBD1
clone_size: -
j_call: TRBJ1-1
cdr3_length: 17

cdr3_aa: CAWSSRTSGVYEQYF
cdr3_nt: TGTGCCTGGAGTTCACGGACTAGCGGGGTTTACGAGCAGTACTTC
v_call: TRBV30
d_call: TRBD2
clone_size: -
j_call: TRBJ2-7
cdr3_length: 15

cdr3_aa: CASSIVRGSGRAGNEQFF
cdr3_nt: TGTGCCAGTAGTATAGTCCGGGGTAGCGGGAGGGCCGGCAATGAGCAGTTCTTC
v_call: TRBV19
d_call: TRBD2
clone_size: few
j_call: TRBJ2-1
cdr3_length: 18

cdr3_aa: CASGSPTRAGGGETQYF
cdr3_nt: TGTGCTAGTGGTTCGCCTACTAGAGCGGGAGGGGGGGAGACCCAGTACTTC
v_call: TRBV12-5
d_call: TRBD2
clone_size: once
j_call: TRBJ2-5
cdr3_length: 17

cdr3_aa: CASRSRDEQFF
cdr3_nt: TGTGCCAGCAGGTCACGGGATGAGCAGTTCTTC
v_call: TRBV2
d_call: -
clone_size: -
j_call: TRBJ2-1
cdr3_length: 11

cdr3_aa: CASSSPGTNNEQFF
cdr3_nt: TGTGCCAGCAGCTCGCCCGGGACTAACAATGAGCAGTTCTTC
v_call: TRBV28
d_call: TRBD2
clone_size: -
j_call: TRBJ2-1
cdr3_length: 14

cdr3_aa: CASSREQFYEQYF
cdr3_nt: TGTGCCAGCAGTAGGGAGCAGTTCTACGAGCAGTACTTC
v_call: TRBV6-5
d_call: -
clone_size: -
j_call: TRBJ2-7
cdr3_length: 13

cdr3_aa: CASSLQVRRQGESYEQYF
cdr3_nt: TGTGCCAGCAGCTTACAAGTCCGCCGACAGGGGGAGTCCTACGAGCAGTACTTC
v_call: TRBV5-5
d_call: TRBD1
clone_size: -
j_call: TRBJ2-7
cdr3_length: 18

cdr3_aa: CASSGTSGSGETQYF
cdr3_nt: TGCGCCAGCAGCGGGACTAGCGGGAGCGGGGAGACCCAGTACTTC
v_call: TRBV5-1
d_call: TRBD2
clone_size: -
j_call: TRBJ2-5
cdr3_length: 15

cdr3_aa: CASSPPGLVVEQYF
cdr3_nt: TGTGCCAGCAGCCCACCGGGACTAGTTGTCGAGCAGTACTTC
v_call: TRBV3-1/TRBV3-2
d_call: TRBD2
clone_size: -
j_call: TRBJ2-7
cdr3_length: 14

cdr3_aa: CASSVADRSYEQYF
cdr3_nt: TGTGCCAGCAGCGTAGCCGACAGGTCCTACGAGCAGTACTTC
v_call: TRBV9
d_call: -
clone_size: -
j_call: TRBJ2-7
cdr3_length: 14

cdr3_aa: CASTGGAGGPSYEQFF
cdr3_nt: TGTGCCAGCACCGGGGGAGCGGGAGGGCCAAGCTATGAGCAGTTCTTC
v_call: TRBV5-4
d_call: TRBD2
clone_size: few
j_call: TRBJ2-1
cdr3_length: 16

cdr3_aa: CASREGTNTGELFF
cdr3_nt: TGTGCCAGCAGGGAGGGTACTAACACCGGGGAGCTGTTTTTT
v_call: TRBV2
d_call: -
clone_size: -
j_call: TRBJ2-2
cdr3_length: 14

cdr3_aa: CASSLDISTDTQYF
cdr3_nt: TGTGCCAGCTCACTGGACATAAGCACAGATACGCAGTATTTT
v_call: TRBV18
d_call: -
clone_size: -
j_call: TRBJ2-3
cdr3_length: 14

cdr3_aa: CASSLEGAWAFF
cdr3_nt: TGTGCCAGCAGCTTAGAGGGGGCCTGGGCTTTCTTT
v_call: TRBV7-9
d_call: TRBD1
clone_size: -
j_call: TRBJ1-1
cdr3_length: 12

cdr3_aa: CSVEGSGGLNTEAFF
cdr3_nt: TGCAGCGTTGAAGGGTCAGGGGGCCTGAACACTGAAGCTTTCTTT
v_call: TRBV29-1
d_call: TRBD1
clone_size: -
j_call: TRBJ1-1
cdr3_length: 15

cdr3_aa: CASSRSGSNTGELFF
cdr3_nt: TGTGCCAGCAGTAGAAGCGGAAGTAACACCGGGGAGCTGTTTTTT
v_call: TRBV2
d_call: -
clone_size: -
j_call: TRBJ2-2
cdr3_length: 15

cdr3_aa: CAWSVNGNTEAFF
cdr3_nt: TGTGCCTGGAGTGTAAACGGGAACACTGAAGCTTTCTTT
v_call: TRBV30
d_call: -
clone_size: -
j_call: TRBJ1-1
cdr3_length: 13

cdr3_aa: CASSIQSAGGGNTQYF
cdr3_nt: TGTGCCAGTAGTATCCAATCCGCAGGTGGAGGTAATACGCAGTATTTT
v_call: TRBV19
d_call: -
clone_size: -
j_call: TRBJ2-3
cdr3_length: 16

cdr3_aa: CASSPFTGGKGYTF
cdr3_nt: TGTGCCAGCAGCCCCTTTACAGGGGGCAAAGGCTACACCTTC
v_call: TRBV5-5
d_call: TRBD1
clone_size: -
j_call: TRBJ1-2
cdr3_length: 14

cdr3_aa: CASSLDGGYNEQFF
cdr3_nt: TGTGCCAGCAGCTTAGATGGCGGGTACAATGAGCAGTTCTTC
v_call: TRBV11-3
d_call: -
clone_size: -
j_call: TRBJ2-1
cdr3_length: 14

cdr3_aa: CASTLAGSGYTF
cdr3_nt: TGTGCCAGCACACTGGCAGGAAGTGGCTACACCTTC
v_call: TRBV6-5
d_call: -
clone_size: -
j_call: TRBJ1-2
cdr3_length: 12

cdr3_aa: CASSRKGLGGTGELFF
cdr3_nt: TGTGCCAGCTCACGCAAAGGGCTGGGAGGAACCGGGGAGCTGTTTTTT
v_call: TRBV18
d_call: -
clone_size: -
j_call: TRBJ2-2
cdr3_length: 16

cdr3_aa: CASSVALNGRVFPYNEQFF
cdr3_nt: TGTGCCAGCAGCGTAGCTTTGAACGGGAGGGTTTTCCCGTACAATGAGCAGTTCTTC
v_call: TRBV9
d_call: TRBD2
clone_size: few
j_call: TRBJ2-1
cdr3_length: 19

cdr3_aa: CSVQEGGWTEAFF
cdr3_nt: TGCAGCGTTCAAGAGGGAGGTTGGACTGAAGCTTTCTTT
v_call: TRBV29-1
d_call: -
clone_size: -
j_call: TRBJ1-1
cdr3_length: 13

cdr3_aa: CASSYGREREQYF
cdr3_nt: TGTGCCAGCAGTTACGGCAGGGAACGCGAGCAGTACTTC
v_call: TRBV6-5
d_call: -
clone_size: -
j_call: TRBJ2-7
cdr3_length: 13

cdr3_aa: CASSREWAQPQHF
cdr3_nt: TGCGCCAGCAGCCGCGAGTGGGCTCAGCCCCAGCATTTT
v_call: TRBV4-1
d_call: -
clone_size: once
j_call: TRBJ1-5
cdr3_length: 13

cdr3_aa: CASSLSGSRANVLTF
cdr3_nt: TGTGCCAGCAGTTTATCGGGGTCTAGGGCCAACGTCCTGACTTTC
v_call: TRBV28
d_call: -
clone_size: -
j_call: TRBJ2-6
cdr3_length: 15

cdr3_aa: CASEDTALSYQETQYF
cdr3_nt: TGTGCCAGCGAAGATACGGCACTATCGTACCAAGAGACCCAGTACTTC
v_call: TRBV21-1
d_call: -
clone_size: -
j_call: TRBJ2-5
cdr3_length: 16

cdr3_aa: CASSTPSTDTQYF
cdr3_nt: TGTGCCAGCAGTACTCCTAGCACAGATACGCAGTATTTT
v_call: TRBV28
d_call: -
clone_size: -
j_call: TRBJ2-3
cdr3_length: 13

cdr3_aa: CASRNTGQGYEQYF
cdr3_nt: TGTGCCAGCAGAAATACGGGCCAGGGCTACGAGCAGTACTTC
v_call: TRBV3-1/TRBV3-2
d_call: -
clone_size: -
j_call: TRBJ2-7
cdr3_length: 14

cdr3_aa: CSAGDRDGYTF
cdr3_nt: TGCAGTGCGGGGGACAGGGACGGCTACACCTTC
v_call: TRBV20-1
d_call: TRBD1
clone_size: -
j_call: TRBJ1-2
cdr3_length: 11

cdr3_aa: CATWEASSYEQYF
cdr3_nt: TGTGCCACCTGGGAGGCAAGCTCCTACGAGCAGTACTTC
v_call: TRBV10-3
d_call: -
clone_size: -
j_call: TRBJ2-7
cdr3_length: 13

cdr3_aa: CAWIVTGNTIYF
cdr3_nt: TGTGCCTGGATCGTTACTGGAAACACCATATATTTT
v_call: TRBV30
d_call: -
clone_size: -
j_call: TRBJ1-3
cdr3_length: 12

cdr3_aa: CACSKQGAKRNTEAFF
cdr3_nt: TGTGCCTGTTCGAAACAGGGGGCGAAGAGGAACACTGAAGCTTTCTTT
v_call: TRBV30
d_call: TRBD1
clone_size: few
j_call: TRBJ1-1
cdr3_length: 16

cdr3_aa: CASSQGTGPSYEQYF
cdr3_nt: TGTGCCAGCAGCCAAGGGACAGGTCCCTCCTACGAGCAGTACTTC
v_call: TRBV5-5
d_call: TRBD1
clone_size: -
j_call: TRBJ2-7
cdr3_length: 15

cdr3_aa: CASRYTGGGDQPQHF
cdr3_nt: TGTGCCAGCAGGTATACAGGGGGAGGTGATCAGCCCCAGCATTTT
v_call: TRBV28
d_call: TRBD1
clone_size: -
j_call: TRBJ1-5
cdr3_length: 15

cdr3_aa: CASSPTGGATYEQYF
cdr3_nt: TGCGCCAGCAGCCCAACAGGGGGCGCAACCTACGAGCAGTACTTC
v_call: TRBV5-1
d_call: TRBD1
clone_size: -
j_call: TRBJ2-7
cdr3_length: 15

cdr3_aa: CASSERLVPSGELFF
cdr3_nt: TGTGCCAGCAGCGAAAGACTAGTACCATCCGGGGAGCTGTTTTTT
v_call: TRBV2
d_call: -
clone_size: -
j_call: TRBJ2-2
cdr3_length: 15

cdr3_aa: CASSSGSGTDTQYF
cdr3_nt: TGTGCCAGCAGTAGCGGGAGTGGCACAGATACGCAGTATTTT
v_call: TRBV27
d_call: TRBD2
clone_size: -
j_call: TRBJ2-3
cdr3_length: 14

cdr3_aa: CASSSQGSSYEQYF
cdr3_nt: TGTGCCAGCAGCTCGCAGGGGAGCTCCTACGAGCAGTACTTC
v_call: TRBV7-2
d_call: -
clone_size: few
j_call: TRBJ2-7
cdr3_length: 14

cdr3_aa: CASSPSIRTSGTDTQYF
cdr3_nt: TGTGCCAGCTCACCATCGATCCGGACTAGCGGCACAGATACGCAGTATTTT
v_call: TRBV18
d_call: TRBD2
clone_size: -
j_call: TRBJ2-3
cdr3_length: 17

cdr3_aa: CASSPGENQPQHF
cdr3_nt: TGTGCCAGCTCACCGGGCGAAAATCAGCCCCAGCATTTT
v_call: TRBV18
d_call: -
clone_size: once
j_call: TRBJ1-5
cdr3_length: 13

cdr3_aa: CASSLDRSTDTQYF
cdr3_nt: TGTGCCAGCAGCTTGGACAGATCCACAGATACGCAGTATTTT
v_call: TRBV5-5
d_call: -
clone_size: -
j_call: TRBJ2-3
cdr3_length: 14

cdr3_aa: CASRGMNTEAFF
cdr3_nt: TGTGCCTCCAGGGGCATGAACACTGAAGCTTTCTTT
v_call: TRBV30
d_call: -
clone_size: -
j_call: TRBJ1-1
cdr3_length: 12

cdr3_aa: CASSSVRLAATTYEQYF
cdr3_nt: TGTGCCAGCAGCAGTGTACGACTAGCGGCTACGACCTACGAGCAGTACTTC
v_call: TRBV7-9
d_call: TRBD2
clone_size: -
j_call: TRBJ2-7
cdr3_length: 17

cdr3_aa: CAWSVGTNTQYF
cdr3_nt: TGTGCCTGGAGTGTTGGCACAAATACGCAGTATTTT
v_call: TRBV30
d_call: -
clone_size: once
j_call: TRBJ2-3
cdr3_length: 12

cdr3_aa: CASSPQGVQETQYF
cdr3_nt: TGTGCCAGCAGTCCCCAGGGGGTCCAAGAGACCCAGTACTTC
v_call: TRBV27
d_call: TRBD1
clone_size: -
j_call: TRBJ2-5
cdr3_length: 14